What follows are 21 T cell receptor beta chains derived from one specimen sequenced in a study of breast tumors, draining lymph nodes, adjacent tissues. TCRdb called the multiplex PCR reads again in MiXCR, with one record for every CDR3 protein. The sample gives about 12,000 distinct CDR3 sequences, approximately 50% of which show up once; 36% is in the top ten. The sequenced sample was breast tumor tissue. All receptors come from a female donor with breast cancer. Some clones in this sample may be carry-over from other donors' samples.

In its sample, this clonotype ranks as medium-sized. CDR3 residues: CASSPVAGGTDTQYF. The CDR3 DNA sequence: TGTGCCAGCAGCCCTGTAGCAGGGGGCACAGATACGCAGTATTTT. V is TRBV9 and J is TRBJ2-3; D is perhaps TRBD1 (6 bases). This CDR3 comprises 15 residues. Trimming left V 4 bases short and J 1 base short, with 13 bases between. From germline, CDR1 is SGDLS and CDR2 YYNGEE. The full variable domain, completed using reference TRBV9 and TRBJ2-3, is DSGVTQTPKHLITATGQRVTLRCSPRSGDLSVYWYQQSLDQGLQFLIQYYNGEERAKGNILERFSAQQFPDLHSELNLSSLELGDSALYFCASSPVAGGTDTQYFGPGTRLTVL.

There are many counts of this clonotype. The chain has TRBV7-9 and TRBJ1-1, with 7 bases that match TRBD1. Germline trimming cut 3 bases from V and 3 bases from J; bases unmatched to any gene: 1. The CDR3 sequence is 13 residues long. Germline V gene sequence: CDR1 SEHNR, CDR2 FQNEAQ (reference sequence). Here the CDR3 DNA reads TGTGCCAGCAGCTTTGACAGGGACACTGAAGCTTTCTTT. This encodes CASSFDRDTEAFF.

The chain carries TRBV11-3 and TRBJ2-3; 11 bases line up with TRBD1. J was trimmed by 5 bases and V by 5 bases; bases with no gene match: 3. CDR3 size: 14 residues. Germline V gives CDR1 SGHNT, CDR2 YENEEA. The CDR3 is CASSLGQGGDTQYF. CDR3 DNA sequence: TGTGCCAGCAGCCTGGGACAGGGGGGAGATACGCAGTATTTT.

The V and J genes are TRBV5-5 and TRBJ2-3; D gene ambiguous. V was shortened by 0 bases and J by 0 bases, with 17 bases between the two germline ends. This CDR3 region has 18 residues. The V gene's germline CDR1 is SGHKS and CDR2 YYEKEE (reference sequence). The CDR3 loop is CASSLGLSLHPSTDTQYF. In DNA, the CDR3 is TGTGCCAGCAGCTTGGGGTTGTCCCTCCACCCTAGCACAGATACGCAGTATTTT.

The table lists this clonotype with many counts. This CDR3 is CASSFRTSGRVEDTQYF. In DNA, the CDR3 is TGTGCCAGCAGCTTCCGGACTAGCGGGAGGGTGGAAGATACGCAGTATTTT. The rearrangement links TRBV7-8 to TRBJ2-3; 15 bases agree with TRBD2. Germline V CDR1 and CDR2: SGHVS, FQNEAQ. Germline trimming cut 3 bases from V and 5 bases from J; bases unmatched to any gene: 6. This CDR3 is built from 17 residues.

The chain uses TRBV6-6 and TRBJ1-2; D might be TRBD1 (5 bases). The V end was cut by 5 bases, the J end by 8 bases, with 12 bases between. The germline gives CDR1 MNHNY, CDR2 SVGAGI (reference sequence). The CDR3 spans 12 residues. The CDR3 is CASSHGGGGYTF. CDR3 in DNA: TGTGCCAGCAGTCACGGGGGAGGAGGCTACACCTTC.

This clonotype was seen ten or more times. With a much larger clone just one base away, this may be a read error. The genes are TRBV3-1 and TRBJ2-2, with D uncertain. Germline V gene data show CDR1 as LGHDT and CDR2 as YNNKEL (reference sequence). The V end lost 1 base, the J end lost 0 bases, and 15 bases lay between the germline ends. The CDR3 extends over 18 amino acids. CDR3 bases: TGTGCCAGCAGCCAAGGCCCCCGCAGGTTCGCGAACACCGGGGAGCTGTTTTTT. It translates to CASSQGPRRFANTGELFF.

Sample share makes this clonotype medium-sized. The chain recombines TRBV14 with TRBJ2-7; no clear D gene. This CDR3 has 14 residues. V was cut by 2 bases and J by 2 bases, with 10 bases left in between. The V gene's germline CDR1 is SGHDN and CDR2 FVKESK. The CDR3 here is CASSQPRRTYEQYV. As DNA, the CDR3 is TGTGCCAGCAGCCAACCACGTCGGACCTACGAGCAGTACGTC.

CDR3 sequence (DNA): TGTGCCATCAGTGAAGGAGGCGTACGGTTCTTC. This gives the protein CAISEGGVRFF. This chain joins TRBV10-3 and TRBJ2-1, with a tentative D call TRBD2 (5 bases). The CDR3 sequence is 11 residues long. V was trimmed by 3 bases and J by 15 bases, leaving 12 bases between them. Germline lookup yields CDR1 ENHRY and CDR2 SYGVKD.

By its share, this clonotype is medium-sized. This rearrangement joins TRBV7-8 to TRBJ1-1, with D unclear. Trimming shortened V by 4 bases and J by 5 bases, and 5 bases separated the two germline ends. CDR3 size: 11 residues. Germline CDR1 SGHVS, CDR2 FQNEAQ. CDR3 in amino acids: CASSSLTEAFF. CDR3 bases: TGTGCCAGCAGCTCTCTTACTGAAGCTTTCTTT.

Concerning this clonotype: In this CDR3 the conserved last residue, phenylalanine or tryptophan, is missing, so a read error is likely. The rearrangement uses TRBV19 and TRBJ1-6; D gene uncertain. The CDR3 totals 16 residues. V lost 5 bases, J lost 0 bases, and 11 bases lay in between. CDR1 is LNHDA, CDR2 SQIVND, per germline (reference sequence). CDR3 loop: CASSERKSSYNSPLHS. Written as DNA, the CDR3 is TGTGCCAGTAGTGAGCGGAAGAGCTCCTATAATTCACCCCTCCACTCT.

This clonotype was counted ten times or more. A much larger clone is a single base away; this may be a read error. The rearrangement links TRBV7-9 to TRBJ2-2; 7 nucleotides agree with TRBD1. The V gene's germline CDR1 is SEHNR and CDR2 FQNEAQ (reference sequence). CDR3 length: 19 residues. V shed 2 bases and J 6 bases; nucleotides not matched to a gene: 18. The DNA for the CDR3 is TGTGCCAGCAGCTTAACAACCGGGACCGGGACAGCACCCCCCGGGGAGCTGTTTTTT. Translated: CASSLTTGTGTAPPGELFF.

V and J are TRBV5-5 and TRBJ2-3, with 9 nucleotides matching TRBD2. V gave up 5 bases and J gave up 11 bases; unmatched junction bases: 15. This CDR3 comprises 15 residues. Germline loops: CDR1 SGHKS, CDR2 YYEKEE (reference sequence). The CDR3 reads CASSYSGGVPYGQYF. The CDR3 bases are TGTGCCAGCAGTTATAGCGGGGGAGTCCCCTACGGGCAGTATTTT.

The CDR3 DNA follows: TGTGCCAGCAGTTATGCTTCGGGCGAGCAGTACTTC. It codes for CASSYASGEQYF. The chain couples TRBV6-5 to TRBJ2-7; D gene uncertain. Germline V CDR1 and CDR2: MNHEY, SVGAGI. V dropped 3 bases and J dropped 6 bases, with 9 bases sitting between them. The length of the CDR3 is 12 residues.

This clonotype is judged medium-sized. The chain has TRBV6-5 and TRBJ2-6, with D unclear. The CDR3 sequence is 14 residues long. The germline CDR1 and CDR2 sequences are MNHEY and SVGAGI. V was cut by 6 bases and J by 0 bases, with 6 bases left in between. DNA of the CDR3: TGTGCCAGCAGACAGTTCTCTGGGGCCAACGTCCTGACTTTC. Translated, it gives CASRQFSGANVLTF.

This clonotype occurred once. A read error may account for a junction end that differs from germline. The chain recombines TRBV9 with TRBJ2-1, with a weak D call TRBD2 (6 bases). CDR1 is SGDLS and CDR2 is YYNGEE in the germline V gene. There are 15 residues in the CDR3. DNA for the CDR3: TGTGCCAGCAGCGTAGGGGGACTCACAGTGGATGAGCCGTTCTTC. Translated: CASSVGGLTVDEPFF.

The CDR3 nucleotides read TGTGCCAGCAGCTTAACACAGGAATCCTACGAGCAGTACGTC. Translating gives CASSLTQESYEQYV. The rearrangement joins TRBV11-2 to TRBJ2-7, with a weak D call TRBD1 (5 bases). Germline values: CDR1 SGHAT, CDR2 FQNNGV. CDR3 length: 14 residues. V shed 2 bases and J shed 1 base, with 9 bases lying between them.

Only a few counts were recorded for this clonotype. V is TRBV18 and J is TRBJ2-7; 8 bases map to TRBD2. The CDR3 contains 15 residues. Looked up from germline, CDR1 is KGHSH and CDR2 is LQKENI. The J segment lost 0 bases and the V segment lost 4 bases, leaving 5 bases of the junction unmatched. CDR3 region: CASSQTSGSSYEQYF. Here the CDR3 DNA reads TGTGCCAGCTCACAAACTAGCGGTAGCTCCTACGAGCAGTACTTC.

There are a few counts of this clonotype. CDR3 protein: CASSPTGQSPLHF. The CDR3 nucleotides are TGTGCCAGCTCACCAACAGGGCAGTCACCCCTCCACTTT. This chain uses TRBV18 with TRBJ1-6; D might be TRBD1 (6 bases). Germline CDR1 and CDR2: KGHSH and LQKENI. The CDR3 is 13 amino acids. V dropped 2 bases and J dropped 10 bases, with 9 bases sitting between them.

The V gene is TRBV20-1, the J gene TRBJ2-7, with TRBD2 identical over 12 bases. The CDR3 extends over 14 amino acids. CDR1 and CDR2 (germline): DFQATT, SNEGSKA (reference sequence). Germline trimming cut 5 bases from V and 6 bases from J; bases unmatched to any gene: 8. The CDR3 bases are TGCAGTGCTCGGACTAGCGGGAAAGGCTCCGAGCAGTACTTC. Protein product: CSARTSGKGSEQYF.

This clonotype was seen ten or more times. A much larger clone is a single base away; this may be a read error. The gene calls are TRBV12-3 or TRBV12-4 and TRBJ1-2; D gene uncertain. This CDR3 is 13 amino acids long. DNA for the CDR3: TGTGCCGGCAGTTATACGGATAACTATGGCTACACCTTC. Translating gives CAGSYTDNYGYTF.